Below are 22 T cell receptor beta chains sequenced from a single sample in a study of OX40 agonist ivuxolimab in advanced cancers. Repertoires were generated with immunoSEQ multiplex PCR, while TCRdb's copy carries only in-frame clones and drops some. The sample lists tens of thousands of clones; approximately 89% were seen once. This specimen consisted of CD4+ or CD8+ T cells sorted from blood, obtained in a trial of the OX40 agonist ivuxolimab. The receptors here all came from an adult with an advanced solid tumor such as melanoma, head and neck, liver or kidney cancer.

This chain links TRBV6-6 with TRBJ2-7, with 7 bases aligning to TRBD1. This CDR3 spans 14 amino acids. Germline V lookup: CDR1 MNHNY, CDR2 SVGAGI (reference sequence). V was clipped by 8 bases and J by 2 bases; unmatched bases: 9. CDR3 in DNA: TGTGCCAGCGAGGTCCGACAGGGCCCCTACGAGCAGTACTTC. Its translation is CASEVRQGPYEQYF.

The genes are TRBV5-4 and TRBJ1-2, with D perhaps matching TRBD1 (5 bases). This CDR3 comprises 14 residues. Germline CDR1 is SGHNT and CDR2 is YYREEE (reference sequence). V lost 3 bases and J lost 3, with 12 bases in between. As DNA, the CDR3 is TGTGCCAGCAGCTCGAGGGGAGGAGACTATGGCTACACCTTC. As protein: CASSSRGGDYGYTF.

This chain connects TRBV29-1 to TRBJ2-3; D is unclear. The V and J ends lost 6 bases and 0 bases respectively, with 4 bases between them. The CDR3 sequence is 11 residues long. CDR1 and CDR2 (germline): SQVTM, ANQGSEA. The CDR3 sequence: CSVESTDTQYF. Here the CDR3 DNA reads TGCAGCGTCGAAAGCACAGATACGCAGTATTTT.

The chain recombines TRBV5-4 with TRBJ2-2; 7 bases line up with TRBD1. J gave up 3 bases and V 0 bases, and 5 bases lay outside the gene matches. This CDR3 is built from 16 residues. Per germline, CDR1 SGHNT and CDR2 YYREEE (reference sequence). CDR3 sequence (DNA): TGTGCCAGCAGCTTGGGTGGGACAGAATACACCGGGGAGCTGTTTTTT. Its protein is CASSLGGTEYTGELFF.

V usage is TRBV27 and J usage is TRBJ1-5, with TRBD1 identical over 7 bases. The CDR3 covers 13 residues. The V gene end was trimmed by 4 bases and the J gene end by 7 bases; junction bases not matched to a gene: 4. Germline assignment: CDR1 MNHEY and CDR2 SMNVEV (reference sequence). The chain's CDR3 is CASSSQGRQPQHF. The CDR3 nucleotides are TGTGCCAGCAGTTCACAGGGGAGACAGCCCCAGCATTTT.

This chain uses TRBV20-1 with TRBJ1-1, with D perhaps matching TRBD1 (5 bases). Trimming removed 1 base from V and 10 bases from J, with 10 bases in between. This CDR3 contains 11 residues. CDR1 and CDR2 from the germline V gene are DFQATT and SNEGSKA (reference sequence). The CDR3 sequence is CSARGGQGAFF. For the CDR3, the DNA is TGCAGTGCTAGAGGCGGGCAGGGAGCTTTCTTT.

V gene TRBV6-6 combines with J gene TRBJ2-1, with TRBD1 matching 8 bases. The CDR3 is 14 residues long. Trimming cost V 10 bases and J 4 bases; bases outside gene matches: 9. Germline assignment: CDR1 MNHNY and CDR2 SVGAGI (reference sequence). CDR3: CATMPGGSYNEQFF. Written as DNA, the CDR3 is TGTGCCACGATGCCAGGGGGCTCTTACAATGAGCAGTTCTTC.

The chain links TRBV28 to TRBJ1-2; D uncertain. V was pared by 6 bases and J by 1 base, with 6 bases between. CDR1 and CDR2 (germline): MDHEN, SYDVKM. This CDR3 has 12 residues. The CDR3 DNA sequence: TGTGCCAGCAGAAGAGGTAACTATGGCTACACCTTC. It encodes CASRRGNYGYTF.

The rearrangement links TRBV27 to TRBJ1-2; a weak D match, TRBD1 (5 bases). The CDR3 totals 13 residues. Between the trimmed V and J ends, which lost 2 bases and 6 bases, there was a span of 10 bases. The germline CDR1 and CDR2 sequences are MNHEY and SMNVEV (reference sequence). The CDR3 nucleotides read TGTGCCAGCAGTTTACGGCAGGGAAATGGCTACACCTTC. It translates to CASSLRQGNGYTF.

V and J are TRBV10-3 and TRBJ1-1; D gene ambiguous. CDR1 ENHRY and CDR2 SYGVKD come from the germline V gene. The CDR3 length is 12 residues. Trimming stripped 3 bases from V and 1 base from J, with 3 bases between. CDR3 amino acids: CAISDRNTEAFF. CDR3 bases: TGTGCCATCAGTGACAGGAACACTGAAGCTTTCTTT.

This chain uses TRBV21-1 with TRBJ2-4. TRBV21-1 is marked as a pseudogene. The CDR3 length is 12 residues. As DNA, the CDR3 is TGTGCCAGCACCGCAGCCAAAAACATTCAGTACTTC. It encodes CASTAAKNIQYF.

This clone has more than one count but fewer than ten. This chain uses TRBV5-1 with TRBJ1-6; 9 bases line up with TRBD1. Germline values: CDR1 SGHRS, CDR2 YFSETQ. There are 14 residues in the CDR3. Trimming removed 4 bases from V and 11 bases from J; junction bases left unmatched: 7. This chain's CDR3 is CASSIGTGKAPLHF. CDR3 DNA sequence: TGCGCCAGCAGCATAGGGACAGGGAAGGCACCCCTCCACTTT.

The DNA for the CDR3 is TGTGCCAGCAGCTCCGAGGGCAGGACCGGGGCTGGGTTCGGAAACACCATATATTTT. Its protein product is CASSSEGRTGAGFGNTIYF. V is TRBV11-2 and J is TRBJ1-3; the D gene is possibly TRBD1 (5 bases). The V end lost 4 bases, the J end lost 4 bases, and 26 bases lay between the germline ends. CDR1 SGHAT and CDR2 FQNNGV come from the germline V gene. This CDR3 has 19 residues.

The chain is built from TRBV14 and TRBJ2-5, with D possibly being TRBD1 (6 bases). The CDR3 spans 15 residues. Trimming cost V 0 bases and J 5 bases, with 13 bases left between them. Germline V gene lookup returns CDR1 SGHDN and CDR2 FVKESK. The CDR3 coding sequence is TGTGCCAGCAGCCAAGATTTGGCGAGGGGGGAGACCCAGTACTTC. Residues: CASSQDLARGETQYF.

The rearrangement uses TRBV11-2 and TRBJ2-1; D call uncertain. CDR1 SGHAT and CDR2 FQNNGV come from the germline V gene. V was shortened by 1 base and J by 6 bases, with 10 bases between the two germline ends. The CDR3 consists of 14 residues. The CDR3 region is CASSLVSASNEQFF. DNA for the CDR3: TGTGCCAGCAGCTTAGTGTCGGCGTCCAATGAGCAGTTCTTC.

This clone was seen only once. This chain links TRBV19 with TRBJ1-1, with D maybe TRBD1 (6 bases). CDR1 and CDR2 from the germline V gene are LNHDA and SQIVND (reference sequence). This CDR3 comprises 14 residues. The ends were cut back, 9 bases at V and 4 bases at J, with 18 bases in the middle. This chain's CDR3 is CASVSRGASTEAFF. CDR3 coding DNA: TGTGCCAGCGTATCTAGGGGGGCTTCCACTGAAGCTTTCTTT. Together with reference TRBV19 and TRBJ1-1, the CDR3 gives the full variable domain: DGGITQSPKYLFRKEGQNVTLSCEQNLNHDAMYWYRQDPGQGLRLIYYSQIVNDFQKGDIAEGYSVSREKKESFPLTVTSAQKNPTAFYLCASVSRGASTEAFFGQGTRLTVV.

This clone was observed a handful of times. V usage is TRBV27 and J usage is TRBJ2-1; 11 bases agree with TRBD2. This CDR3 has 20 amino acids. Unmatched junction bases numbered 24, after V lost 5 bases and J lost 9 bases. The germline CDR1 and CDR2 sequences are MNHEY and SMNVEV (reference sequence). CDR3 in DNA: TGTGCCAGCAGTCCCCAGCCCGGGACTAGCGGAGTCAGCGTCCTGGGTGAGCAGTTCTTC. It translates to CASSPQPGTSGVSVLGEQFF.

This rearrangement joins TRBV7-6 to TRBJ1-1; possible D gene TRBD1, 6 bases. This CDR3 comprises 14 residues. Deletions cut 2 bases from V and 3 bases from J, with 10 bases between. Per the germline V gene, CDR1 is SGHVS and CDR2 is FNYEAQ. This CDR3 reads CASSLRGVDTEAFF. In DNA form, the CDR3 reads TGTGCCAGCAGCTTAAGGGGGGTAGACACTGAAGCTTTCTTT.

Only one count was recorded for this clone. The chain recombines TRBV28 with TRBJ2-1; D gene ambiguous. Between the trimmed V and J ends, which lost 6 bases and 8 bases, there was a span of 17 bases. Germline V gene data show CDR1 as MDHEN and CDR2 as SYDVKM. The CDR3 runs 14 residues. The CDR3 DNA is TGTGCCAGCAGCCCCGCATCTAAGGGCGATGAGCAGTTCTTC. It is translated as CASSPASKGDEQFF.

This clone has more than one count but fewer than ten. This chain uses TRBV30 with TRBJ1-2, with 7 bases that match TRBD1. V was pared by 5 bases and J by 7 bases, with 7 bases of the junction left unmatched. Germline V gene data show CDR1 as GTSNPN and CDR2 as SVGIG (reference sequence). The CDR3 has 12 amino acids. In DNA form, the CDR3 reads TGTGCCTGGGACGACAGGGCGGGTGGCTACACCTTC. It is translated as CAWDDRAGGYTF. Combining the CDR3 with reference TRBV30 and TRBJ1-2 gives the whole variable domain SQTIHQWPATLVQPVGSPLSLECTVEGTSNPNLYWYRQAAGRGLQLLFYSVGIGQISSEVPQNLSASRPQDRQFILSSKKLLLSDSGFYLCAWDDRAGGYTFGSGTRLTVV.

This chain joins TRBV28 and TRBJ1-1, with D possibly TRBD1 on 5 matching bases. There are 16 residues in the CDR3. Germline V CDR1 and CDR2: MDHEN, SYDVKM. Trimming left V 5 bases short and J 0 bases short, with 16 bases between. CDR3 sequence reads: CASSPIWGIMNTEAFF. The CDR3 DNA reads TGTGCCAGCAGTCCCATCTGGGGGATAATGAACACTGAAGCTTTCTTT.

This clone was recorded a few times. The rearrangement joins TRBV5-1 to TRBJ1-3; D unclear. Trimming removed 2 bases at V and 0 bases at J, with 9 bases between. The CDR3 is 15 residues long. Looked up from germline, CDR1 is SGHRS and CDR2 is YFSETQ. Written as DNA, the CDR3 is TGCGCCAGCAGCTTAGAACGGCTCTCTGGAAACACCATATATTTT. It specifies CASSLERLSGNTIYF.